The subject of this entry is one T cell receptor (beta chain). This clonotype was counted a few times. Its antigen is currently not known. Base-call qualities are not available, and no considerably larger clone is one nucleotide away. The CDR3 contains 13 residues, cysteine and phenylalanine counted. Left in the record is the CDR3 DNA by itself, 39 bases read in frame from the first base. V sheds 2 bases and J sheds 5 bases, leaving 11 bases between their ends. CDR1 and CDR2, looked up from the germline V gene, are SGHRS and YFSETQ. This entry belongs to a study of T-cell reconstitution after alpha-beta-depleted transplantation in children listed by TCRdb under 2016. Notes on the research overall: Using TCR repertoire profiling, the study quantitatively followed how T-cell immune reconstitution unfolded in children after TCRalphabeta/CD19-depleted allogeneic hematopoietic cell transplantation.

Paper-wide results and their limitations: Hyperexpanded clone frequencies declined over subsequent months; after one year, T-cell counts and TCRbeta diversity were mostly attributed to newly produced T cells. The apparently early recovery of alphabetaT-cell counts about two months after transplant reportedly depended on only several hundred rapidly expanded clones that came from non-depleted graft cells. The high TCRbeta diversity at day 60 in some patients was ascribed to recipient T cells and intrathymic progenitors that had survived conditioning.

Library preparation was by PCR. This sample was sequenced with an Illumina HiSeq 2500. TCR library preparation used molecular barcoding, with unique molecular identifiers applied to normalize quantification of the TCRbeta repertoire. TCRdb trimmed public reads at Q25 via fastp, called clones via MiXCR and kept in-frame beta chains. Under each unique CDR3 protein, matching rows form one entry showing the most common genes and DNA. The sample table holds 780,000 or so distinct CDR3 sequences, of which 15% to 20% were seen once. Approximately 4.5% of the sample belongs to the ten largest clones. The treatment or condition label on this specimen signifies: allogeneic hematopoietic cell transplantation with graft depleted of TCRalphabeta T cells and CD19 B cells. The transplant recipients were children given TCRalphabeta/CD19-depleted allogeneic hematopoietic cell grafts.

Recombination joined TRBV5-1 with TRBJ2-7; the D region possibly corresponds to TRBD1 (6 bases align). The sample was PBMCs, mostly from graft donor cells, taken 360 days after TCRalphabeta/CD19-depleted stem cell transplant. The sequence was obtained from a male patient aged 5 to 17 who had a stem cell transplant for acute lymphoblastic leukemia, so the T cells may come from the graft donor. The sequenced DNA: TGCGCCAGCAGCTTACACAGGGAAGACGAGCAGTACTTC. This gives the protein CASSLHREDEQYF.